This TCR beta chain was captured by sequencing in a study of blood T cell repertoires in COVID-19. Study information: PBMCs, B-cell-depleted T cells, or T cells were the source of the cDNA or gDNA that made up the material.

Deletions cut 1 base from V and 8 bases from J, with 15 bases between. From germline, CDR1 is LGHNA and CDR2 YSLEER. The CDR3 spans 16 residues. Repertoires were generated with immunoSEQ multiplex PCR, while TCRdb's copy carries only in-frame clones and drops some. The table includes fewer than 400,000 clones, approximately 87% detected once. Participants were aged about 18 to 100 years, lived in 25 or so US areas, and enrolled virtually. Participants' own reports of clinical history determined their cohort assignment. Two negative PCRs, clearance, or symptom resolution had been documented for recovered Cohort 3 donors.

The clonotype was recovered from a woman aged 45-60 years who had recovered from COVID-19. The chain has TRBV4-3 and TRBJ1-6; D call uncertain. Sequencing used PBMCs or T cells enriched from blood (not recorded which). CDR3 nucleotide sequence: TGCGCCAGCAGCCAAGCCACGTCAGGTATTGATTCACCCCTCCACTTT. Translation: CASSQATSGIDSPLHF.